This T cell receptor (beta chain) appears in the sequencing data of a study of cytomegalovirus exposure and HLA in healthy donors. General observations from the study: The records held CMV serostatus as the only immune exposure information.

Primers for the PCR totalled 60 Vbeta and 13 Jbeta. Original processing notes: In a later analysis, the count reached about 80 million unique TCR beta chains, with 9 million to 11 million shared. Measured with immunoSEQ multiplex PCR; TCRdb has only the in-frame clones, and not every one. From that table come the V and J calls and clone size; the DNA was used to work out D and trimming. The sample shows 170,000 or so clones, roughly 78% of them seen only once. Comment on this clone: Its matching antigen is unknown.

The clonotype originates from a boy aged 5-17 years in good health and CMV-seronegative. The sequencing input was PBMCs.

The CDR3: CAISGQGATGELFF. CDR3 nucleotides: TGTGCCATCAGTGGACAGGGGGCAACCGGGGAGCTGTTTTTT. This chain links TRBV10-3 with TRBJ2-2; 10 bases are shared with TRBD1. There are 14 residues in the CDR3. J gave up 5 bases and V 4 bases, and 1 base lay outside the gene matches. Looked up from germline, CDR1 is ENHRY and CDR2 is SYGVKD.